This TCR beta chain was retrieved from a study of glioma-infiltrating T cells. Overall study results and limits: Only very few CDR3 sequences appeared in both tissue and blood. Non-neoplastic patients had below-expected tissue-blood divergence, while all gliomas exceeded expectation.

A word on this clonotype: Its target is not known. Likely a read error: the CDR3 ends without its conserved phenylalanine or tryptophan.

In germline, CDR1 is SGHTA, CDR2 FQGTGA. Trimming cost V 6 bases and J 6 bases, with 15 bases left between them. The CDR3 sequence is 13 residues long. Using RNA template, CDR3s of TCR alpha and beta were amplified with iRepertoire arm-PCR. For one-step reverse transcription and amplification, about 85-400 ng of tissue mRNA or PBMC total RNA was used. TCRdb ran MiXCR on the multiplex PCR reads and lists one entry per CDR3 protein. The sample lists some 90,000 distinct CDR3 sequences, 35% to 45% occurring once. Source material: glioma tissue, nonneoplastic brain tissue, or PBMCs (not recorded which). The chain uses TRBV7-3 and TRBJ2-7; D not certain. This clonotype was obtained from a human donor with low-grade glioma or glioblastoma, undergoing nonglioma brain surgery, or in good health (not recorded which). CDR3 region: CASRRIAGFEQYL. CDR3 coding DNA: TGTGCCAGCAGACGTATCGCCGGGTTCGAGCAGTACTTA.